Listed below are T cell receptor beta chains from one sample, sequenced in a study of cytomegalovirus exposure and HLA in healthy donors. The table came from immunoSEQ multiplex PCR; TCRdb's copy has only in-frame clones and leaves some out. The repertoire holds approximately 190,000 clones, with about 79% as singletons. Sequencing was carried out using PBMCs. The source of these receptors is a boy aged 2 to 10 in good health and CMV-seronegative. CDR3s include the opening cysteine and the closing phenylalanine or tryptophan. The order of the fields is V gene, D gene, J gene, clone size, CDR3 DNA, CDR3 protein. The D gene is left open where the match is weak. Clone size is stated in some rows and not others, as once, few, many or a class when expanded.

V: TRBV6-6
D: NA
J: TRBJ1-5
size: NA
DNA: TGTGCCAGCAGTCCCCGCCCGAGTCAGCCCCAGCATTTT
CDR3: CASSPRPSQPQHF

V: TRBV7-2
D: NA
J: TRBJ2-7
size: NA
DNA: TGTGCCAGCAGAATGGTGTCCACAGGGAACTACGAGCAGTACTTC
CDR3: CASRMVSTGNYEQYF

V: TRBV4-3
D: NA
J: TRBJ2-5
size: few
DNA: TGCGCCAGCAGCCAAGGGGAGCGAGAGACCCAGTACTTC
CDR3: CASSQGERETQYF

V: TRBV19
D: NA
J: TRBJ2-7
size: NA
DNA: TGTGCCAGTAGTAGAAACTTAAGGGGCGAGCAGTACTTC
CDR3: CASSRNLRGEQYF

V: TRBV4-3
D: TRBD1
J: TRBJ2-7
size: NA
DNA: TGCGCCAGCAGCCGACGATACGACCGGGACAGCATTTACGAGCAGTACTTC
CDR3: CASSRRYDRDSIYEQYF

V: TRBV5-4
D: TRBD1
J: TRBJ1-3
size: NA
DNA: TGTGCCAGCAGCGCGACAGGGGGCACGGGAAACACCATATATTTT
CDR3: CASSATGGTGNTIYF

V: TRBV7-9
D: NA
J: TRBJ1-1
size: NA
DNA: TGTGCCAGCAGCTTCAGGGATATTGAAGCTTTCTTT
CDR3: CASSFRDIEAFF

V: TRBV2
D: NA
J: TRBJ1-5
size: NA
DNA: TGTGCCAGCAGTGAAAGGTGGGCAGGGGACGGCAGGGTTCAGCCCCAGCATTTT
CDR3: CASSERWAGDGRVQPQHF

V: TRBV6-7
D: TRBD1
J: TRBJ1-1
size: NA
DNA: TGTGCCAGCAGTCCGGACAGGGAAGGAAACACTGAAGCTTTCTTT
CDR3: CASSPDREGNTEAFF

V: TRBV7-2
D: NA
J: TRBJ2-7
size: NA
DNA: TGTGCCAGCAGCTTAGTCGGGGGAACTTCAAACTACGAGCAGTACTTC
CDR3: CASSLVGGTSNYEQYF

V: TRBV29-1
D: NA
J: TRBJ2-7
size: NA
DNA: TGCAGCGCTCAACAGGGCTACGAGCAGTACTTC
CDR3: CSAQQGYEQYF

V: TRBV14
D: NA
J: TRBJ2-5
size: NA
DNA: TGTGCCAGCAGCCAAGGGGTAGCAAGAGAGACCCAGTACTTC
CDR3: CASSQGVARETQYF

V: TRBV9
D: NA
J: TRBJ2-6
size: NA
DNA: TGTGCCAGCAGCGTAAGTACTGCAAGCTCTGGGGCCAACGTCCTGACTTTC
CDR3: CASSVSTASSGANVLTF

V: TRBV7-2
D: NA
J: TRBJ2-4
size: NA
DNA: TGTGCCAGCAGCTTAGGTAGCACAGGATCCCCATCCTACAGTCAGTACTTC
CDR3: CASSLGSTGSPSYSQYF

V: TRBV28
D: TRBD1
J: TRBJ2-2
size: once
DNA: TGTGCCAGCAGTTTGGGCTCCGGGACAGGGACGATGTTTTTT
CDR3: CASSLGSGTGTMFF

V: TRBV19
D: NA
J: TRBJ1-2
size: NA
DNA: TGTGCCAGTAGTATAAGTCCTCGACAGACTAACTATGGCTACACCTTC
CDR3: CASSISPRQTNYGYTF

V: TRBV2
D: TRBD2
J: TRBJ2-1
size: NA
DNA: TGTGCCAGGAATGAGGGTGGCGGGGGGGCCTACAATGAGCAGTTCTTC
CDR3: CARNEGGGGAYNEQFF

V: TRBV5-1
D: TRBD1
J: TRBJ2-7
size: NA
DNA: TGCGCCAGCAGCATGGGACAGGGCGGCGAGCAGTACTTC
CDR3: CASSMGQGGEQYF

V: TRBV19
D: TRBD1
J: TRBJ1-4
size: NA
DNA: TGTGCCAGTAGTAGGGGGACAGGAAGAATTGATGAAAAACTGTTTTTT
CDR3: CASSRGTGRIDEKLFF

V: TRBV30
D: TRBD1
J: TRBJ1-1
size: NA
DNA: TGTGCCTGGAGTGTACCCCCCTCTACAGGGGGGCACACTGAAGCTTTCTTT
CDR3: CAWSVPPSTGGHTEAFF

V: TRBV4-3
D: TRBD1
J: TRBJ1-2
size: NA
DNA: TGCGCCAGCAGCCAGAGGGACAGACACTATGGCTACACCTTC
CDR3: CASSQRDRHYGYTF

V: TRBV19
D: NA
J: TRBJ1-1
size: NA
DNA: TGTGCCAGTATCCTATCTACCTCCGGTGGAGCTTTCTTT
CDR3: CASILSTSGGAFF

V: TRBV4-2
D: TRBD1
J: TRBJ2-7
size: NA
DNA: TGTGCCAGCAGCCACCGGGACAGGGTTGACGAGCAGTACTTC
CDR3: CASSHRDRVDEQYF

V: TRBV5-4
D: TRBD1
J: TRBJ2-1
size: NA
DNA: TGTGCCAGCAGCACTGGACAGGGCTTCTCCTACAATGAGCAGTTCTTC
CDR3: CASSTGQGFSYNEQFF

V: TRBV6-1
D: NA
J: TRBJ1-3
size: NA
DNA: TGTGCCAGCAGTGAAGAATGGAGTGGGAGGGTCATATATTTT
CDR3: CASSEEWSGRVIYF

V: TRBV7-9
D: NA
J: TRBJ2-2
size: NA
DNA: TGTGCCAGCAGCTTCGGCACCGGGGAGCTGTTTTTT
CDR3: CASSFGTGELFF

V: TRBV4-1
D: NA
J: TRBJ1-2
size: NA
DNA: TGCGCCAGCAGCCAAGAAGGGGGAACACCGGGGATGGGCTACACCTTC
CDR3: CASSQEGGTPGMGYTF

V: TRBV7-9
D: NA
J: TRBJ1-4
size: NA
DNA: TGTGCCAGCAGCCGAGGGCAGAATGAAAAACTGTTTTTT
CDR3: CASSRGQNEKLFF

V: TRBV27
D: TRBD1
J: TRBJ2-1
size: once
DNA: TGTGCCAGCAGGGGGGGGACAGGGACCTACAATGAGCAGTTCTTC
CDR3: CASRGGTGTYNEQFF

V: TRBV10-2
D: NA
J: TRBJ1-5
size: NA
DNA: TGCGCCAGCAGTGAGTTGGGGGGGAACAGGTACGGGGAGCCCCAGCATTTT
CDR3: CASSELGGNRYGEPQHF

V: TRBV10-3
D: TRBD1
J: TRBJ1-1
size: NA
DNA: TGTGCCATCAGTGGGGGACAGGGGGACACTGAAGCTTTCTTT
CDR3: CAISGGQGDTEAFF

V: TRBV4-3
D: TRBD2
J: TRBJ2-2
size: NA
DNA: TGCGCCAGCAGCCAAGACCCCGGACTAGCGGGTTTCACCGGGGAGCTGTTTTTT
CDR3: CASSQDPGLAGFTGELFF

V: TRBV21-1
D: NA
J: TRBJ1-2
size: NA
DNA: TGTGCCAGCATTTTAGGACTTGGGTACTATGGCTACACCTTC
CDR3: CASILGLGYYGYTF

V: TRBV9
D: NA
J: TRBJ2-1
size: NA
DNA: TGTGCCAGCAGCGTAGCTCGGAGGGAAGAGCAGTTCTTC
CDR3: CASSVARREEQFF

V: TRBV6-5
D: NA
J: TRBJ1-4
size: once
DNA: TGTGCCAGCATCGCAACTAATGAAAAACTGTTTTTT
CDR3: CASIATNEKLFF

V: TRBV2
D: TRBD2
J: TRBJ2-5
size: NA
DNA: TGTGCCAGCAGAGAGACTAGCGGGGGGGCTCTCCAGTACTTC
CDR3: CASRETSGGALQYF